This paragraph covers one T cell receptor beta chain sequence. Its target antigen remains unknown. Base-call qualities are not available, and no considerably larger clone is one nucleotide away. This record belongs to a study of shared clonotypes between healthy human individuals (dated by TCRdb to 2020 to 2021). For the study in its entirety: The cohort comprised a couple of women and a few men aged 18 to 49 years. Per donor, three plates each were used for CD4 naive and CD4 memory, two for CD8 naive, and one for CD8 memory. To estimate repertoire size and how much clonotypes are shared between individuals, the study performed deep sequencing of blood TCR repertoires from about five healthy adults. Libraries were prepared and TCR repertoires were sequenced by different laboratories using diverse techniques, in order to increase sequencing depth and limit assay-specific biases. Each donor's leukapheresis produced roughly between roughly 0.85 and 9.5 billion PBMCs. The study at large found these results: Sampling was restricted to blood, and TCR repertoires in tissue are likely to differ from TCR repertoires in blood. Sharing across several donors was observed for approximately 5% of naive CD4, around 3.5% of naive CD8, over 2% of memory CD4, and around 0.4% of memory CD8 clonotypes. Incomplete sequencing was indicated by rarefaction of sorted-subset datasets, despite the large sequencing depth. Based on pairwise subsampling, the degree of clonotype sharing among donors was expected to be affected by sequencing depth. Larger estimated clonotype richness was generally found for naive subsets than for memory subsets. The genetic and exposure-history diversity represented was limited by the small number of donors. Clonotypes shared by all four sorted-subset donors showed higher generation probabilities than non-shared clonotypes.

The donors were healthy, HIV-negative adults with no recently reported acute infections or vaccinations. Only Caucasian adults living in Nashville, Tennessee, USA were represented among the donors. CD4+ T cells were enriched through magnetic negative selection, after which naive cells were positively selected on CD45RA and the remaining negative fraction served as the memory subset. Blood was obtained by leukapheresis, after which PBMCs were separated by Ficoll-Histopaque density gradient centrifugation and cryopreserved in liquid nitrogen vapor phase. Analytical flow cytometry was used to check the purity and quantity of each magnetically sorted T cell population. Each sorted fraction had its genomic DNA isolated and then quantified by UV absorbance on a Nanodrop 2000c. Using the deep immunoSEQ assay, TCR CDR3 regions were amplified from genomic DNA by multiplex PCR. Genomic DNA extracted from each cell subset was distributed evenly over all wells of several immunoSEQ 96-well plates, and each plate served as one replicate. For sorted subsets, approximately 190 ng genomic DNA, equal to approximately 30,000 T cell genomes, was loaded into each replicate PCR. Purified libraries were quantified with a Qubit 3.0 fluorometer, sized on a Bioanalyzer 2100, and re-quantified with the KAPA Library Quantification kit. Every immunoSEQ 96-well plate was sequenced on a separate single-read 150-cycle Illumina NextSeq 550 flow cell. Under the source paper's analysis protocol: Because only junctional sequences without quality scores were contained in the immunoSEQ output, filtering matching that applied to full-length reads could not be performed. To assign V/J genes and CDR3, sequences were annotated against IMGT germline references using PyIR, a Python wrapper for IgBLAST v1.9. Any read was removed if the V/J assignment was weak (E-value above 1e-6), the CDR3 was missing, or the read contained stop codons, out-of-frame junctions, or ambiguous translated residues. V3J clonotypes were defined as sequences sharing an identical inferred V gene, J gene, and CDR3 amino acid sequence. Percentage overlap between repertoires was computed as shared unique clonotypes divided by the size of the smaller repertoire. RTK rarefaction, the Chao1 estimator, and Recon v2.1 estimates of unobserved clonotypes were used to assess repertoire richness. Generation probabilities for all TCRbeta clonotypes obtained by the gDNA method from a few donors were computed using OLGA. The table was pulled from immuneACCESS by TCRdb, which kept in-frame rearrangements only. Such tables lose some clones; where checked, under half of the loss comes from unresolved V genes, and the rest has no known cause. From that table come the V and J calls and clone size; the DNA was used to work out D and trimming. This sample is represented by roughly 2 million clones; approximately 96% of them were singletons. The top ten clonotypes cover approximately 0.13% of the sample.

The CDR3 runs 14 residues from the cysteine to the phenylalanine. The read is trimmed to its CDR3 DNA, 42 bases read in frame from base 1. From a lookup of the germline V gene, CDR1 and CDR2 are SGHRS and YFSETQ. Compared with germline, V lacks 4 bases and J lacks 5 bases; bases without a gene match: 6. The receptor comes from a man younger than 30 in good health. The chain links TRBV5-1 with TRBJ2-7; 10 bases in the junction line up with TRBD2. The sequencing input was naive CD4+ T cells sorted from blood. The sample's cell subset or site, from its label and the paper: CD45RA+ positively selected. The encoded CDR3 is CASSAGTSVHEQYF. The DNA is TGCGCCAGCAGCGCCGGGACTAGCGTCCACGAGCAGTACTTC.